A selection of T cell receptor beta chains follows, all from one sample in a study of cytomegalovirus exposure and HLA in healthy donors. Only in-frame clones appear in the TCRdb table, and some are missing; sequencing was by immunoSEQ multiplex PCR. The table shows approximately 260,000 clones, with 80% to 90% occurring only once. The sequenced sample consisted of PBMCs. These TCRs come from a woman between 18 and 30 years old in good health and CMV-seronegative. Each CDR3 is given without its conserved first and last residue.

TRBV7-8	TRBJ1-4	ASSQRGLTNEKLF
TRBV18	TRBJ2-5	ASSPRTGDGETQY
TRBV6-5	TRBJ2-1	ASSYDRAGGNEQF
TRBV7-2	TRBJ2-7	ASTRSGGAYEQY
TRBV7-6	TRBJ1-1	ASTLGAADTEAF
TRBV10-2	TRBJ2-7	ASLGGRSYEQY
TRBV7-6	TRBJ1-5	ASSFYQPQH
TRBV5-1	TRBJ2-1	ASSARLAEGYNEQF
TRBV28	TRBJ2-7	ASSPPDRTTYEQY
TRBV4-1	TRBJ2-3	ASSQESGGASDTQY
TRBV10-3	TRBJ2-5	AISDKRGSSETQY
TRBV6-5	TRBJ2-7	ASSFQGSSYEQY
TRBV6-5	TRBJ2-7	ASSTKSGGLYEQY
TRBV28	TRBJ1-5	ASSPPRRGTGPQH
TRBV4-1	TRBJ1-4	ASSQGGQTYEKLF
TRBV4-1	TRBJ2-7	ASSQLWRRPDYEQY
TRBV30	TRBJ2-7	AWSDSRGEQY
TRBV6-5	TRBJ1-2	ASSYLGNTYYGYT
TRBV5-1	TRBJ1-5	ASSLSPRGMDNQPQH
TRBV7-3	TRBJ2-5	ASSPAGGRETQY
TRBV5-4	TRBJ2-7	ASSLMGPTYEQY
TRBV13	TRBJ2-1	ASSLAGTGVYNEQF
TRBV4-2	TRBJ2-3	ASSLGLAGPSTDTQY
TRBV11-2	TRBJ2-7	ASSHYEQY
TRBV4-3	TRBJ2-3	ASSHLVQGADTQY
TRBV29-1	TRBJ2-5	SVVRGQKETQY
TRBV7-2	TRBJ1-2	ASSLMDGDYGYT
TRBV10-3	TRBJ2-2	AISADRWNTGELF
TRBV6-5	TRBJ1-2	ASRSPGGYGYT
TRBV14	TRBJ1-2	ASSQVVGGNYGYT
TRBV7-9	TRBJ1-2	ASSLEVHTNYGYT
TRBV29-1	TRBJ1-3	SVELNRGTNTIY
TRBV9	TRBJ2-3	ASSAVSGATDTQY
TRBV7-9	TRBJ2-2	ASSLGASSGELF
TRBV30	TRBJ2-7	AWRPGQGLEQY
TRBV4-2	TRBJ2-1	ASSQEYRDPYNEQF
TRBV6-4	TRBJ2-3	ASSRVRTSGRGDTQY
TRBV28	TRBJ1-5	ASSLTGEINQPQH
TRBV6-4	TRBJ2-3	ASSLRWSSQTDTQY
TRBV11-3	TRBJ2-5	ASSLGGTSGGRETQY
TRBV11-2	TRBJ2-3	ASSLVFGPQADTQY
TRBV5-6	TRBJ2-5	ASSFDRGSTPETQY
TRBV4-3	TRBJ2-6	ASSLGLVFSGANVLT
TRBV7-3	TRBJ1-6	ASSTGNSPLH
TRBV7-8	TRBJ1-2	ASSFDRGRGYT
TRBV7-9	TRBJ1-1	ASSLDMGQGALEAF
TRBV6-5	TRBJ1-5	ASSSRQGFRQPQH
TRBV19	TRBJ1-4	ASNPTAVDEKLF
TRBV11-2	TRBJ1-3	ASSSLGQLNTIY
TRBV27	TRBJ2-5	ASSRDRQETQY
TRBV7-2	TRBJ1-6	ASSLNGESPLH
TRBV7-9	TRBJ1-1	ASSLDGTGGTEAF
TRBV7-2	TRBJ2-2	ALGTGGTGELF
TRBV6-5	TRBJ1-2	ASSPEVVNYGYT
TRBV28	TRBJ1-2	ASSLRQGKGYT
TRBV9	TRBJ1-2	ASSPRQEPRYGYT
TRBV18	TRBJ2-7	ASSPPGQGYEQY
TRBV9	TRBJ2-7	ASSSNREGYEQY
TRBV19	TRBJ2-7	ASSRGQGAYEQY
TRBV11-2	TRBJ1-1	ASSLGSGNWAF